These T cell receptor beta chains were read from a single sample in a study of sequential checkpoint blockade in melanoma. The repertoire was sequenced with immunoSEQ multiplex PCR; TCRdb's copy has only in-frame clones and lacks some. The table shows some 14,000 clones, with over 60% occurring only once. This specimen consisted of CD8+ T cells sorted from blood (inferred from file names), obtained from a patient given nivolumab and ipilimumab in sequence. Receptors were obtained from a human donor with melanoma. The CDR3 runs from the conserved cysteine through the conserved F or W. The D gene is left open where the match is weak. Expanded clones get a size class; other rows say once, few or many, or leave the size out.

- | TRBJ1-1 | TRBV6-4 | - | CASRTTENTEAFF | TGTGCCAGCAGGACTACAGAGAACACTGAAGCTTTCTTT
few | TRBJ2-7 | TRBV19 | TRBD2 | CASSIGRVWSYEQYF | TGTGCCAGTAGTATTGGGAGGGTATGGTCCTACGAGCAGTACTTC
- | TRBJ1-2 | TRBV27 | - | CASSPLAQGDGYTF | TGTGCCAGCAGTCCTCTTGCGCAGGGTGATGGCTACACCTTC
- | TRBJ2-1 | TRBV27 | TRBD2 | CASSFVQAGLAGRYNEQFF | TGTGCCAGCAGTTTTGTACAGGCGGGACTAGCGGGACGGTACAATGAGCAGTTCTTC
- | TRBJ2-1 | TRBV2 | TRBD1 | CASTRQGQFF | TGTGCCAGCACCAGACAGGGGCAGTTCTTC
- | TRBJ1-1 | TRBV19 | TRBD1 | CASSMGLSGTARGTEAFF | TGTGCCAGTAGTATGGGGTTATCGGGGACAGCTCGGGGCACTGAAGCTTTCTTT
- | TRBJ1-5 | TRBV27 | - | CASSLAGQPQHF | TGTGCCAGCAGTTTGGCGGGGCAGCCCCAGCATTTT
- | TRBJ2-3 | TRBV6-5 | TRBD2 | CASSSGLAYSTDTQYF | TGTGCCAGCAGTTCGGGACTAGCGTATAGCACAGATACGCAGTATTTT
- | TRBJ1-1 | TRBV7-8 | - | CASSNQGIEAFF | TGTGCCAGCAGCAACCAGGGAATTGAAGCTTTCTTT
- | TRBJ2-7 | TRBV2 | TRBD1 | CASRGQFGSYEQYF | TGTGCCAGCAGGGGACAGTTTGGTTCCTACGAGCAGTACTTC
- | TRBJ2-7 | TRBV6-5 | TRBD1 | CASGWDRGREQYF | TGTGCCAGCGGCTGGGACAGGGGGCGTGAGCAGTACTTC
- | TRBJ1-6 | TRBV11-2 | - | CASSLNWTPLDNSPLHF | TGTGCCAGCAGCTTAAATTGGACACCCCTCGATAATTCACCCCTCCACTTT
- | TRBJ2-7 | TRBV7-2 | - | CASSEFYEQYF | TGTGCCAGCAGCGAGTTCTACGAGCAGTACTTC
medium-sized | TRBJ2-7 | TRBV7-9 | - | CASSLVGQGSEQYF | TGTGCCAGCAGCTTAGTAGGTCAGGGAAGCGAGCAGTACTTC
- | TRBJ2-3 | TRBV6-5 | - | CASSYDGQTGTDTQYF | TGTGCCAGCAGTTACGACGGACAGACAGGCACAGATACGCAGTATTTT
- | TRBJ2-7 | TRBV27 | TRBD2 | CASSPPGLDYEQYF | TGTGCCAGCAGTCCTCCCGGACTAGACTACGAGCAGTACTTC
- | TRBJ1-2 | TRBV10-3 | TRBD1 | CAISQPGTEGTYGYTF | TGTGCCATCAGCCAACCCGGGACAGAAGGGACCTATGGCTACACCTTC
- | TRBJ2-1 | TRBV28 | TRBD2 | CASSLAGDGYNEQFF | TGTGCCAGCAGTTTAGCGGGAGATGGGTACAATGAGCAGTTCTTC
- | TRBJ2-7 | TRBV4-3 | TRBD1 | CASSQDRGLAYEQYF | TGCGCCAGCAGCCAGGACAGGGGGTTAGCCTACGAGCAGTACTTC